What follows are 27 T cell receptor beta chains derived from one specimen sequenced in a study of cytomegalovirus exposure and HLA in healthy donors. Use of 60 Vbeta and 13 Jbeta primers characterized the PCR. Profiled with immunoSEQ multiplex PCR; TCRdb holds only in-frame clones, not every one. Found here are roughly 190,000 clones, 70% to 80% of them singletons; the top ten hold more than 1.5%. The specimen was PBMCs. The receptors were sampled from a woman aged 45-59 years in good health and CMV-seronegative.

This clone was seen a single time. V gene TRBV18 combines with J gene TRBJ1-5; D is perhaps TRBD1 (5 bases). CDR3 size: 17 residues. Germline V gene data show CDR1 as KGHSH and CDR2 as LQKENI. The ends were cut back, 2 bases at V and 1 base at J, with 15 bases in the middle. CDR3 DNA: TGTGCCAGCTCACCATTTACGTCGGGGGGGAGCAATCAGCCCCAGCATTTT. It yields the protein CASSPFTSGGSNQPQHF. Together with reference TRBV18 and TRBJ1-5, the CDR3 gives the full variable domain: NAGVMQNPRHLVRRRGQEARLRCSPMKGHSHVYWYRQLPEEGLKFMVYLQKENIIDESGMPKERFSAEFPKEGPSILRIQQVVRGDSAAYFCASSPFTSGGSNQPQHFGDGTRLSIL.

The rearrangement joins TRBV28 to TRBJ2-6; a possible D gene is TRBD2 (6 bases). The CDR3 is 17 amino acids. Germline-derived CDR1 and CDR2 are MDHEN and SYDVKM. V gave up 5 bases and J gave up 2 bases, with 16 bases separating them. The CDR3 spells CASSPQGGTAGANVLTF. DNA for the CDR3: TGTGCCAGCAGTCCCCAGGGCGGGACGGCTGGGGCCAACGTCCTGACTTTC.

J is TRBJ2-7 and V is TRBV19; D might be TRBD2 (5 bases). There are 12 residues in the CDR3. In germline, CDR1 is LNHDA, CDR2 SQIVND (reference sequence). V lost 7 bases, J lost 0 bases, and 7 bases lay in between. CDR3 loop: CASTGSSYEQYF. In DNA form, the CDR3 reads TGTGCCAGTACGGGGAGCTCCTACGAGCAGTACTTC. Full variable domain (outside the CDR3, taken from reference TRBV19 and TRBJ2-7): DGGITQSPKYLFRKEGQNVTLSCEQNLNHDAMYWYRQDPGQGLRLIYYSQIVNDFQKGDIAEGYSVSREKKESFPLTVTSAQKNPTAFYLCASTGSSYEQYFGPGTRLTVT.

The CDR3 loop is CASSLGGFPGNTIYF. The DNA for the CDR3 is TGTGCCAGCAGCTTGGGAGGGTTCCCTGGAAACACCATATATTTT. The chain has TRBV5-4 and TRBJ1-3; D gene unclear. The germline V gene has CDR1 SGHNT and CDR2 YYREEE (reference sequence). The CDR3 length is 15 residues. The ends were cut back, 0 bases at V and 2 bases at J, with 9 bases in the middle. Together with reference TRBV5-4 and TRBJ1-3, the CDR3 gives the full variable domain: ETGVTQSPTHLIKTRGQQVTLRCSSQSGHNTVSWYQQALGQGPQFIFQYYREEENGRGNFPPRFSGLQFPNYSSELNVNALELDDSALYLCASSLGGFPGNTIYFGEGSWLTVV.

The rearrangement uses TRBV7-9 and TRBJ2-7; 9 bases fit TRBD2. This CDR3 comprises 16 residues. Looked up from germline, CDR1 is SEHNR and CDR2 is FQNEAQ (reference sequence). Germline trimming cut 5 bases from V and 5 bases from J; bases unmatched to any gene: 13. The CDR3 DNA sequence: TGTGCCAGCAGCAGAGGGGGGAGGACTAGCGCCGACGAGCAGTACTTC. Its translation: CASSRGGRTSADEQYF.

The V gene is TRBV7-6, the J gene TRBJ1-1, with D maybe TRBD1 (6 bases). Germline V gene data show CDR1 as SGHVS and CDR2 as FNYEAQ. The length of the CDR3 is 17 residues. Trimming took 3 bases from V and 1 from J, leaving 18 bases between them. The CDR3 nucleotides read TGTGCCAGCAGCTTTACGGGGGGGGCAGGGAAGAACACTGAAGCTTTCTTT. Translated, it gives CASSFTGGAGKNTEAFF.

CDR3 bases: TGTGCCAGCAGTTTATTCACGGGGGGCTCCTACGAGCAGTACTTC. Translated, it gives CASSLFTGGSYEQYF. This chain links TRBV27 with TRBJ2-7; 7 bases are a match to TRBD2. This CDR3 spans 15 amino acids. J lost 0 bases, V lost 1 base, and 3 bases had no gene match. Germline values: CDR1 MNHEY, CDR2 SMNVEV (reference sequence).

The chain recombines TRBV5-1 with TRBJ1-5, with D possibly matching TRBD1 (5 bases). Germline-derived CDR1 and CDR2 are SGHRS and YFSETQ. The CDR3 loop spans 17 amino acids. V lost 2 bases and J lost 0, with 15 bases in between. The DNA for the CDR3 is TGCGCCAGCAGCTTCCTCCCAGTTCAGGGTAGCAATCAGCCCCAGCATTTT. Its translation: CASSFLPVQGSNQPQHF.

The genes are TRBV7-6 and TRBJ2-1, with 9 bases identical to TRBD2. Germline CDR1 is SGHVS and CDR2 is FNYEAQ. Germline trimming cut 3 bases from V and 7 bases from J; bases unmatched to any gene: 4. The CDR3 loop spans 14 amino acids. The CDR3 region is CASSFTSGYNEQFF. The DNA of the CDR3 is TGTGCCAGCAGCTTTACTAGCGGGTATAATGAGCAGTTCTTC. Supplemented by reference TRBV7-6 and TRBJ2-1, the full variable domain reads GAGVSQSPRYKVTKRGQDVALRCDPISGHVSLYWYRQALGQGPEFLTYFNYEAQQDKSGLPNDRFSAERPEGSISTLTIQRTEQRDSAMYRCASSFTSGYNEQFFGPGTRLTVL.

The chain links TRBV4-1 to TRBJ2-1; 10 nucleotides match TRBD2. Germline-derived CDR1 and CDR2 are MGHRA and YSYEKL. Trimming removed 0 bases from V and 8 bases from J; junction bases left unmatched: 10. This CDR3 contains 17 residues. This chain's CDR3 is CASSQETSGRAGDEQFF. The CDR3 nucleotides read TGCGCCAGCAGCCAAGAAACGAGCGGGAGGGCCGGAGATGAGCAGTTCTTC.

This clone has just a few counts. The chain is built from TRBV4-3 and TRBJ2-3, with 7 bases that match TRBD1. The germline V gene has CDR1 LGHNA and CDR2 YSLEER. The CDR3 is 18 amino acids. V shed 0 bases and J 3 bases; nucleotides not matched to a gene: 12. For the CDR3, the DNA is TGCGCCAGCAGCCAAGATAGGCCCACAGGGGTTAGTACAGATACGCAGTATTTT. Translated: CASSQDRPTGVSTDTQYF.

This clone was counted between two and nine times. V gene TRBV2 combines with J gene TRBJ1-5, with 7 bases lining up with TRBD1. J gave up 0 bases and V 6 bases, and 2 bases lay outside the gene matches. This CDR3 comprises 14 residues. Germline V CDR1 and CDR2: SNHLY, FYNNEI. The CDR3 reads CASRGTASNQPQHF. The DNA of the CDR3 is TGTGCCAGCAGGGGGACAGCTAGCAATCAGCCCCAGCATTTT.

The V and J genes are TRBV7-3 and TRBJ2-3; maybe TRBD2 (6 bases). The CDR3 runs 17 residues. Trimming cost V 0 bases and J 3 bases, with 16 bases left between them. Germline V CDR1 and CDR2: SGHTA, FQGTGA. CDR3 sequence: CASSLTAVGGITDTQYF. CDR3 coding DNA: TGTGCCAGCAGCTTAACCGCTGTCGGCGGGATAACAGATACGCAGTATTTT.

The gene calls are TRBV29-1 and TRBJ2-7; 7 bases map to TRBD2. V lost 6 bases and J lost 2; bases outside the gene matches: 7. Germline values: CDR1 SQVTM, CDR2 ANQGSEA. There are 13 residues in the CDR3. CDR3 nucleotides: TGCAGCGTGGGAGGGACGGTAGCCTACGAGCAGTACTTC. Translation gives CSVGGTVAYEQYF.

The chain has TRBV30 and TRBJ2-1; unclear D gene. Germline loops: CDR1 GTSNPN, CDR2 SVGIG (reference sequence). CDR3 length: 13 amino acids. V was clipped by 3 bases and J by 0 bases, with 6 bases between them. The CDR3 DNA follows: TGTGCCTGGAGGCCGAGCTCCTACAATGAGCAGTTCTTC. It is translated as CAWRPSSYNEQFF. The full variable domain, in which reference TRBV30 and TRBJ2-1 provide the parts outside the CDR3, is SQTIHQWPATLVQPVGSPLSLECTVEGTSNPNLYWYRQAAGRGLQLLFYSVGIGQISSEVPQNLSASRPQDRQFILSSKKLLLSDSGFYLCAWRPSSYNEQFFGPGTRLTVL.

This clone was counted between two and nine times. The chain combines TRBV4-3 with TRBJ1-1; a possible D gene is TRBD1 (5 bases). Looked up from germline, CDR1 is LGHNA and CDR2 is YSLEER. V dropped 2 bases and J dropped 3 bases, with 13 bases sitting between them. The length of the CDR3 is 15 residues. CDR3 sequence: CASSQFWGSDTEAFF. CDR3 bases: TGCGCCAGCAGCCAATTCTGGGGCAGTGACACTGAAGCTTTCTTT.

The rearrangement uses TRBV7-3 and TRBJ1-1, with D maybe TRBD1 (5 bases). CDR1 and CDR2 (germline): SGHTA, FQGTGA. The CDR3 contains 13 residues. V lost 5 bases to trimming and J lost 3 bases, with 10 bases between them. CDR3 in amino acids: CASSPSRDTEAFF. The CDR3 DNA reads as TGTGCCAGCAGCCCGAGCAGGGACACTGAAGCTTTCTTT.

This clone has more than one count but fewer than ten. The V gene is TRBV2, the J gene TRBJ1-4; 12 bases are a match to TRBD1. The junction had 6 bases not matched to a gene; V was cut back by 6 bases and J by 4 bases. Looked up from germline, CDR1 is SNHLY and CDR2 is FYNNEI. There are 16 residues in the CDR3. In DNA form, the CDR3 reads TGTGCCAGCAGGAGGGGACAGGGGGCATATAATGAAAAACTGTTTTTT. Amino acids: CASRRGQGAYNEKLFF.

The V call is TRBV6-5, the J call TRBJ1-2, with TRBD1 identical over 10 bases. Trimming at V came to 6 bases and at J to 4 bases, leaving 8 bases not matched to a gene. This CDR3 comprises 15 residues. Germline CDR1 is MNHEY and CDR2 is SVGAGI. The CDR3: CASRFEDRGIYGYTF. CDR3 DNA sequence: TGTGCCAGCAGATTCGAGGACAGGGGGATCTATGGCTACACCTTC.

The J gene is TRBJ1-6, the V gene TRBV7-9; 10 bases agree with TRBD1. The V gene's germline CDR1 is SEHNR and CDR2 FQNEAQ (reference sequence). The junction had 6 bases not matched to a gene; V was cut back by 6 bases and J by 7 bases. The CDR3 is made up of 15 amino acids. This CDR3 reads CASSRPGQGNSPLHF. CDR3 DNA sequence: TGTGCCAGCAGTCGACCGGGACAGGGGAATTCACCCCTCCACTTT. Filled out from reference TRBV7-9 and TRBJ1-6, the complete variable domain reads DTGVSQNPRHKITKRGQNVTFRCDPISEHNRLYWYRQTLGQGPEFLTYFQNEAQLEKSRLLSDRFSAERPKGSFSTLEIQRTEQGDSAMYLCASSRPGQGNSPLHFGNGTRLTVT.

This sequence joins TRBV19 and TRBJ1-1, with D tentatively TRBD1 (6 bases). The CDR3 totals 11 residues. Germline lookup yields CDR1 LNHDA and CDR2 SQIVND (reference sequence). V was shortened by 11 bases and J by 4 bases, with 11 bases between the two germline ends. The CDR3 loop is CAVRGGTEAFF. Written as DNA, the CDR3 is TGTGCCGTAAGGGGGGGCACTGAAGCTTTCTTT.

This clone was observed once. V gene TRBV28 combines with J gene TRBJ1-5; 8 bases are a match to TRBD1. The CDR3 extends over 16 amino acids. The ends lost 6 bases at V and 0 bases at J; junction bases unmatched: 7. Germline values: CDR1 MDHEN, CDR2 SYDVKM. The CDR3 bases are TGTGCCAGCAGAAGAGGGACAGGCTATAGCAATCAGCCCCAGCATTTT. Protein product: CASRRGTGYSNQPQHF.

The chain uses TRBV7-6 and TRBJ2-1, with a weak D call TRBD2 (6 bases). The CDR3 loop spans 15 amino acids. V was cut by 3 bases and J by 7 bases, with 16 bases left in between. CDR1 SGHVS and CDR2 FNYEAQ come from the germline V gene. The CDR3 DNA follows: TGTGCCAGCAGCTTGGAGGGCCGGGATTCGAATGAGCAGTTCTTC. As protein: CASSLEGRDSNEQFF.

V is TRBV6-1 and J is TRBJ2-2, with 8 bases matching TRBD1. In germline, CDR1 is MNHNS, CDR2 SASEGT. CDR3 size: 14 residues. Germline trimming cut 6 bases from V and 6 bases from J; bases unmatched to any gene: 6. The CDR3 here is CASRAQGEPGELFF. The CDR3 DNA reads TGTGCCAGCAGGGCACAGGGGGAACCCGGGGAGCTGTTTTTT.

The rearrangement uses TRBV2 and TRBJ1-2; tentatively, D is TRBD1 (6 bases). Germline V gene lookup returns CDR1 SNHLY and CDR2 FYNNEI. V dropped 7 bases and J dropped 6 bases, with 18 bases sitting between them. This CDR3 spans 14 amino acids. The CDR3 region has the DNA TGTGCCAGCACCCGGGGGGGGCCTCTAAATGGCTACACCTTC. Protein: CASTRGGPLNGYTF. Combining the CDR3 with reference TRBV2 and TRBJ1-2 gives the whole variable domain EPEVTQTPSHQVTQMGQEVILRCVPISNHLYFYWYRQILGQKVEFLVSFYNNEISEKSEIFDDQFSVERPDGSNFTLKIRSTKLEDSAMYFCASTRGGPLNGYTFGSGTRLTVV.

The chain recombines TRBV5-4 with TRBJ1-3; a weak D match, TRBD1 (6 bases). The length of the CDR3 is 16 residues. In germline, CDR1 is SGHNT, CDR2 YYREEE (reference sequence). V was trimmed by 2 bases and J by 0 bases, leaving 12 bases between them. The CDR3, as DNA: TGTGCCAGCAGCTTAGCCCCAGGGGCCTCTGGAAACACCATATATTTT. Encoded protein: CASSLAPGASGNTIYF.

This clone appeared a single time. One junction end disagrees with the germline gene, perhaps due to a read error. The rearrangement uses TRBV4-3 and TRBJ1-5, with 10 bases matching TRBD1. CDR1 and CDR2 (germline): LGHNA, YSLEER. The CDR3 runs 15 residues. CDR3 nucleotides: TGCGCCAAGTACCCCTGGACAGGGGGAAATCAGCCCCAGCCTTTT. Its protein product is CAKYPWTGGNQPQPF.